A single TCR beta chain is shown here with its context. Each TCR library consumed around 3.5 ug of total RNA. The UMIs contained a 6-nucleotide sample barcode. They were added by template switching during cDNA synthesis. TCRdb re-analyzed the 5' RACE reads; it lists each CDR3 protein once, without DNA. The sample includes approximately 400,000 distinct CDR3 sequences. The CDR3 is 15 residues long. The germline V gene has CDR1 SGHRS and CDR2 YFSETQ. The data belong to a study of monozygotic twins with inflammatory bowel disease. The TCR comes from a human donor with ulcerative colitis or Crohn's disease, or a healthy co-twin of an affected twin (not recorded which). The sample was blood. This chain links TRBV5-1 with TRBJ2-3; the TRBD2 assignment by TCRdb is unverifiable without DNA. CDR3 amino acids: CASSHSTSTTDTQYF.